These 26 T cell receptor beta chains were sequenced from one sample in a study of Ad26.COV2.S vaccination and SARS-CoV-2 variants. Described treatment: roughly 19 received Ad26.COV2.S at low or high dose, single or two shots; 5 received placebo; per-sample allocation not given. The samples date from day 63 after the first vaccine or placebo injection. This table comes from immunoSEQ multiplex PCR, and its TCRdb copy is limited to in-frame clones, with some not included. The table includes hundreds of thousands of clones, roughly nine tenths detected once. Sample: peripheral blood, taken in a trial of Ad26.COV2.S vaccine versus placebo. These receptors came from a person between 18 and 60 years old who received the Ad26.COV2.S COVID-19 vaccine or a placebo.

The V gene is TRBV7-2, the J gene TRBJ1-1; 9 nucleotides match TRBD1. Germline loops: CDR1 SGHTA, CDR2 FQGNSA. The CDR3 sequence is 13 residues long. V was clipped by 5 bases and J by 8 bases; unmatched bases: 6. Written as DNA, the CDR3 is TGTGCCAGCAGCCCGAGACAGGGGGACGAAGCTTTCTTT. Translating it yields CASSPRQGDEAFF.

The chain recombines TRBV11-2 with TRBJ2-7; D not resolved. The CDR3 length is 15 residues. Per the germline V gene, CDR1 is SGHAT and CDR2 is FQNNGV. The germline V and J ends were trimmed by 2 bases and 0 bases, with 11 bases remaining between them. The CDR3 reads CASSLTPMISYEQYF. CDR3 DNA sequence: TGTGCCAGCAGCTTAACTCCCATGATCTCCTACGAGCAGTACTTC.

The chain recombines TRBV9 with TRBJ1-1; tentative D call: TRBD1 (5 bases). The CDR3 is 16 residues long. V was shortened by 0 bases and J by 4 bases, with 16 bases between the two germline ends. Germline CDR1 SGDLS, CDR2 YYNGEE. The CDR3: CASSVVAGFTPTEAFF. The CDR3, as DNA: TGTGCCAGCAGCGTAGTAGCAGGGTTCACTCCCACTGAAGCTTTCTTT.

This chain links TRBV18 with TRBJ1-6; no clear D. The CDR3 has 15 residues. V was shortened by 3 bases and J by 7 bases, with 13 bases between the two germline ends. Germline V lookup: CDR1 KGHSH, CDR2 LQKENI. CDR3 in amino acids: CASSPYPVSNSPLHF. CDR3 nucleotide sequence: TGTGCCAGCTCACCCTATCCGGTCTCCAATTCACCCCTCCACTTT.

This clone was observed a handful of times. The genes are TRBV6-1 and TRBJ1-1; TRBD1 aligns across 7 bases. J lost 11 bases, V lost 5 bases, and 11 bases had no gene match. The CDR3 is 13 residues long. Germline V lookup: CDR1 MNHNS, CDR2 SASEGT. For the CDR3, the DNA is TGTGCCAGCAGTCCTGGACAGGCTGGGACTGCTTTCTTT. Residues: CASSPGQAGTAFF.

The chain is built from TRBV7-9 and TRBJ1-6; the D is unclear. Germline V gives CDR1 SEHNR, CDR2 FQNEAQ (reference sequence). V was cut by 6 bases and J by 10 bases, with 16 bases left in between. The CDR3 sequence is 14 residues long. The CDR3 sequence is CASSPTPDGSPLHF. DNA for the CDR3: TGTGCCAGCAGTCCGACCCCGGACGGGTCACCCCTCCACTTT.

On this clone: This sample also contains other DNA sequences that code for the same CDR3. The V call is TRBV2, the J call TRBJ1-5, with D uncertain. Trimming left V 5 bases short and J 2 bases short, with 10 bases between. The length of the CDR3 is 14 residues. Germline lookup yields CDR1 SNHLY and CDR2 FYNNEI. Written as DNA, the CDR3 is TGTGCCAGCAGTACCGAGGGTGGCAATCAGCCCCAGCATTTT. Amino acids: CASSTEGGNQPQHF.

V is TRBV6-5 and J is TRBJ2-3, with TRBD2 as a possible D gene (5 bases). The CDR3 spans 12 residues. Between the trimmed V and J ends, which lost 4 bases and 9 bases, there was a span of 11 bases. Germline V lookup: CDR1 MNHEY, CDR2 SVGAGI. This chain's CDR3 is CASSSRRGTQYF. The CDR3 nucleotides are TGTGCCAGCAGTTCCAGGAGAGGGACGCAGTATTTT.

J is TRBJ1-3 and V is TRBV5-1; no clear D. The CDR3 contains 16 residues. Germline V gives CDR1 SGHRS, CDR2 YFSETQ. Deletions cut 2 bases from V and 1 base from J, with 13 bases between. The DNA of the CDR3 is TGCGCCAGCAGCTTACAGACACCGATATCTGGAAACACCATATATTTT. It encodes CASSLQTPISGNTIYF.

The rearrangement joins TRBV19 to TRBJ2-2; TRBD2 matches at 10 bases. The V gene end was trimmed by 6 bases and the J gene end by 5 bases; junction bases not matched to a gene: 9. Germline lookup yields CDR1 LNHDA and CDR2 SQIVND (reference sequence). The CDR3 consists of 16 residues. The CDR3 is CASRVSSGGNTGELFF. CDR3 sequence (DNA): TGTGCCAGTAGGGTTTCTAGCGGGGGAAATACCGGGGAGCTGTTTTTT.

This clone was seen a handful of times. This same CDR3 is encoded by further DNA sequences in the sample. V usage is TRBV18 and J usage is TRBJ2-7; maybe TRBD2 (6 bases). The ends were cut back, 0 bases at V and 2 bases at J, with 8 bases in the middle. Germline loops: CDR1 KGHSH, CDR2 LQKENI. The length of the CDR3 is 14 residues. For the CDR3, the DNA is TGTGCCAGCTCACCACCCGGAGGGCCCTACGAGCAGTACTTC. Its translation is CASSPPGGPYEQYF.

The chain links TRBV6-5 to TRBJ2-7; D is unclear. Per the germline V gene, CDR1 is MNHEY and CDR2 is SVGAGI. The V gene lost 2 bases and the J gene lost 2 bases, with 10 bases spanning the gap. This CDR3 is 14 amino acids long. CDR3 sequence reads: CASSYNVGPYEQYF. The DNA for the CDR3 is TGTGCCAGCAGTTACAACGTGGGCCCCTACGAGCAGTACTTC.

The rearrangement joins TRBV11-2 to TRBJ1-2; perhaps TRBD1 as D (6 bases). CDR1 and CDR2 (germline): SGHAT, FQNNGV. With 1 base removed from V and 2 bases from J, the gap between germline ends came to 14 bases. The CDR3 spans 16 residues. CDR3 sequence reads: CASSLGPGELNYGYTF. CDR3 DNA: TGTGCCAGCAGCTTAGGACCAGGGGAGCTGAACTATGGCTACACCTTC.

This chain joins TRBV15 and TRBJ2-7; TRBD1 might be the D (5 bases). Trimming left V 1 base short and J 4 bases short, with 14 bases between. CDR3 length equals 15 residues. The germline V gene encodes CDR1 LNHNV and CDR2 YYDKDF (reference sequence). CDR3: CATSRAPPGPYEQYF. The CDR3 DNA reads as TGTGCCACCAGCAGAGCCCCCCCAGGGCCGTACGAGCAGTACTTC. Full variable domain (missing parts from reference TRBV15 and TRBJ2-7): DAMVIQNPRYQVTQFGKPVTLSCSQTLNHNVMYWYQQKSSQAPKLLFHYYDKDFNNEADTPDNFQSRRPNTSFCFLDIRSPGLGDTAMYLCATSRAPPGPYEQYFGPGTRLTVT.

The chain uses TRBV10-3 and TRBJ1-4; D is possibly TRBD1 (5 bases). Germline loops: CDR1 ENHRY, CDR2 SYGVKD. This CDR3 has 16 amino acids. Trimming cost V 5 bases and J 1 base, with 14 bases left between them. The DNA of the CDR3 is TGTGCCATCAGTTCGACAGTAAAGGGAACTAATGAAAAACTGTTTTTT. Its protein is CAISSTVKGTNEKLFF.

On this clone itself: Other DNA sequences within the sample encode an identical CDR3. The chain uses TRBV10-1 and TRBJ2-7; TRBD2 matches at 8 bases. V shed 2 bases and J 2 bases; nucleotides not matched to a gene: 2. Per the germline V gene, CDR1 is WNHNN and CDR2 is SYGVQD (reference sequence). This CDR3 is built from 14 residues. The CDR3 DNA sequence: TGCGCCAGCAGTGAGACTAGCGGTACCTACGAGCAGTACTTC. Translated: CASSETSGTYEQYF.

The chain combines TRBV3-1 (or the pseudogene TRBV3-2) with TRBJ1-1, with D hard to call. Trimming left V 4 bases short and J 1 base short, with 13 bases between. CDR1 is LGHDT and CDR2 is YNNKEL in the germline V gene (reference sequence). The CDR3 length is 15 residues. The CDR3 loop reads CASSPGAFWNTEAFF. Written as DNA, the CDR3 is TGTGCCAGCAGCCCTGGCGCCTTTTGGAACACTGAAGCTTTCTTT.

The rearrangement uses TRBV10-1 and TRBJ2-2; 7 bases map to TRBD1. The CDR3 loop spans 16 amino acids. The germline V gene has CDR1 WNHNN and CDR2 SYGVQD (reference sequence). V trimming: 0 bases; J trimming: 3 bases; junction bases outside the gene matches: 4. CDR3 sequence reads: CASSESGTGDTGELFF. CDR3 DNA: TGCGCCAGCAGTGAGTCCGGTACAGGGGACACCGGGGAGCTGTTTTTT.

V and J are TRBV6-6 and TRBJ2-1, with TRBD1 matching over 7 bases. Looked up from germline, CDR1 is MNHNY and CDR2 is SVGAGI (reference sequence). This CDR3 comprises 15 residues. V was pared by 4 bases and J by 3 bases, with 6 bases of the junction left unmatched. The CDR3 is CASSSYRDSYNEQFF. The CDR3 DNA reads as TGTGCCAGCAGTTCCTACCGGGACAGCTACAATGAGCAGTTCTTC.

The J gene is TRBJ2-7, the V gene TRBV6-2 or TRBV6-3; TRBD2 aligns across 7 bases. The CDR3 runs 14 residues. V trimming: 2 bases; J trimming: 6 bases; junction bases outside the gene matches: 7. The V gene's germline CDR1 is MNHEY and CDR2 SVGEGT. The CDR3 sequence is CASSYRLAEVEQYF. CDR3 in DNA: TGTGCCAGCAGTTACCGGCTAGCGGAGGTCGAGCAGTACTTC.

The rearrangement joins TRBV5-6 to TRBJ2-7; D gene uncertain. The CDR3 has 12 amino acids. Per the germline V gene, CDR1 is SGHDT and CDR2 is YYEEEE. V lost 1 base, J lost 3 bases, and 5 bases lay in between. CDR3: CASSLNIYEQYF. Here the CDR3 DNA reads TGTGCCAGCAGCTTGAATATCTACGAGCAGTACTTC. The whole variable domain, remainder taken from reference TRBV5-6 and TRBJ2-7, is DAGVTQSPTHLIKTRGQQVTLRCSPKSGHDTVSWYQQALGQGPQFIFQYYEEEERQRGNFPDRFSGHQFPNYSSELNVNALLLGDSALYLCASSLNIYEQYFGPGTRLTVT.

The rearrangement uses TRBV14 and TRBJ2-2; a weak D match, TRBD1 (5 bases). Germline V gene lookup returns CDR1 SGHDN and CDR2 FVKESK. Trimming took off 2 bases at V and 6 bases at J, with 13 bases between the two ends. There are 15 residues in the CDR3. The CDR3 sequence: CASSQIPGQAGELFF. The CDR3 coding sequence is TGTGCCAGCAGCCAAATCCCAGGGCAAGCCGGGGAGCTGTTTTTT.

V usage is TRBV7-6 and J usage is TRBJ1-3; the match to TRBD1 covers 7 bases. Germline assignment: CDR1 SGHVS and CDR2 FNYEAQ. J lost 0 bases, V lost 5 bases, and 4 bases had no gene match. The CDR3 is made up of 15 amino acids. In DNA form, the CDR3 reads TGTGCCAGCAGCCTCGACAGGGCCTCTGGAAACACCATATATTTT. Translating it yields CASSLDRASGNTIYF.

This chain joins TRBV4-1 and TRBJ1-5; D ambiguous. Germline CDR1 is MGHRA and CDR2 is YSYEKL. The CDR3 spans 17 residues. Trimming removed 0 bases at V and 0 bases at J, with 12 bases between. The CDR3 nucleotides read TGCGCCAGCAGCCAAGAGTCCGCAGAATATAGCAATCAGCCCCAGCATTTT. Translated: CASSQESAEYSNQPQHF.

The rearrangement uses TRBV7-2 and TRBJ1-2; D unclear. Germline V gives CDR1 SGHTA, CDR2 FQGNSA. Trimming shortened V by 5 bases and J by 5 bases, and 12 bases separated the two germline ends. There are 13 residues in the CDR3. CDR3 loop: CASSPTVGYGYTF. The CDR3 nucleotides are TGTGCCAGCAGCCCTACAGTCGGATATGGCTACACCTTC.

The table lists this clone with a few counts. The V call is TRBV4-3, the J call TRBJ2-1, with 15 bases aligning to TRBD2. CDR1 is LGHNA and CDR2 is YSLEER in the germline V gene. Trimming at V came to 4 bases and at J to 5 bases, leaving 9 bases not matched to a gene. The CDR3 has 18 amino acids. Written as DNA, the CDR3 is TGCGCCAGCAGCCCCATGGGACTAGCGGGGGGCGCAGACAATGAGCAGTTCTTC. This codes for CASSPMGLAGGADNEQFF.